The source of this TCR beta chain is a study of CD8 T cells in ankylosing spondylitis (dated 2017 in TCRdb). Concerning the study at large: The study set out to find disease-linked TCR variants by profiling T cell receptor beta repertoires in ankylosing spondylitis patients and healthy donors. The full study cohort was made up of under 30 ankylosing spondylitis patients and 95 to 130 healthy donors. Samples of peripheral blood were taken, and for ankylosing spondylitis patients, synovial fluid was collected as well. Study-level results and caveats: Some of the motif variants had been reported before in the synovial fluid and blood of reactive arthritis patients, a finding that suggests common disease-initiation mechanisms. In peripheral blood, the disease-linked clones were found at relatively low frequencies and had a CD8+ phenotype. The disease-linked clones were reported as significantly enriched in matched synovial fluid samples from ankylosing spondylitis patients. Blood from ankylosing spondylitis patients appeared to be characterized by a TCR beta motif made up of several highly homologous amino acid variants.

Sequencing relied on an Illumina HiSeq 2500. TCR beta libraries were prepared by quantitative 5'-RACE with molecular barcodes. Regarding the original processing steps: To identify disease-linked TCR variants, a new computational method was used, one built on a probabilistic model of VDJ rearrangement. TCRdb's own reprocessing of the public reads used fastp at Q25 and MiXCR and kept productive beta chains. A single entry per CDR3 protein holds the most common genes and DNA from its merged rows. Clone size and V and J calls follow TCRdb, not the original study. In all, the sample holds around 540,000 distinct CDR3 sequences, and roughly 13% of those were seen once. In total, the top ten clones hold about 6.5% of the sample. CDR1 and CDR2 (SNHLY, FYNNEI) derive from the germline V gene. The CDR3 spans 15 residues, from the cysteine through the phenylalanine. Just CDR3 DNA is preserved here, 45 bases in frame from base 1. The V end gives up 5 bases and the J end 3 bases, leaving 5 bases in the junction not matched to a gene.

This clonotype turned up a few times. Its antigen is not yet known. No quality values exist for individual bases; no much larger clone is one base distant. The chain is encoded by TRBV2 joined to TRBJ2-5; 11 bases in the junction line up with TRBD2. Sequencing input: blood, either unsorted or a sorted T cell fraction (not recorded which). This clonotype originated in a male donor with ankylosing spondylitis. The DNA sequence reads TGTGCCAGCAGTCGACTAGCGGGAACTGAAGAGACCCAGTACTTC. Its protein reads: CASSRLAGTEETQYF.